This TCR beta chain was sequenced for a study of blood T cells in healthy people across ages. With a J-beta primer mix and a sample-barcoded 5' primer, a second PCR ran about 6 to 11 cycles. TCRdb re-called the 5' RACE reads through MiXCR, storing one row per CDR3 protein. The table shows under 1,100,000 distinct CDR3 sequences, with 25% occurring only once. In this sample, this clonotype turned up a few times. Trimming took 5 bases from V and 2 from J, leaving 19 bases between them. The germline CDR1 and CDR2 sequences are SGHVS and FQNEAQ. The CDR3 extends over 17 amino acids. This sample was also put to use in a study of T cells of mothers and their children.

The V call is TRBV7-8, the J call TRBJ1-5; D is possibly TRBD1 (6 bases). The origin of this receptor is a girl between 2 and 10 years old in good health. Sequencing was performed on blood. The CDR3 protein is CASSLEGDRFGNQPQHF. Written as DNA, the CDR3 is TGTGCCAGCAGCCTAGAGGGTGACAGGTTCGGCAATCAGCCCCAGCATTTT.